Presented here are 6 T cell receptor beta chains from one specimen sequenced in a study of blood T cell repertoires in COVID-19. Method: immunoSEQ multiplex PCR; TCRdb's copy keeps in-frame clones and lacks some. The sample lists some 380,000 clones, about four fifths seen once, with roughly 1.1% in the top ten. Sequences were obtained from peripheral blood. The source of these receptors is a human donor with acute or convalescent COVID-19. The donor label of this sample is uncertain.

The chain recombines TRBV7-2 with TRBJ1-1, with TRBD1 matching 10 bases. Unmatched junction bases numbered 7, after V lost 4 bases and J lost 5 bases. The CDR3 extends over 15 amino acids. The germline V gene has CDR1 SGHTA and CDR2 FQGNSA. CDR3 sequence (DNA): TGTGCCAGCAGCTCCTACCGGGACAGGGGTACTGAAGCTTTCTTT. This codes for CASSSYRDRGTEAFF.

The J gene is TRBJ2-2, the V gene TRBV11-2, with D possibly matching TRBD1 (5 bases). The germline CDR1 and CDR2 sequences are SGHAT and FQNNGV. The CDR3 loop spans 14 amino acids. The V and J ends lost 5 bases and 4 bases respectively, with 11 bases between them. The chain's CDR3 is CASSRWTTTGELFF. The DNA of the CDR3 is TGTGCCAGCAGCCGTTGGACAACCACCGGGGAGCTGTTTTTT. The variable domain in full, with the rest retrieved from reference TRBV11-2 and TRBJ2-2, is EAGVAQSPRYKIIEKRQSVAFWCNPISGHATLYWYQQILGQGPKLLIQFQNNGVVDDSQLPKDRFSAERLKGVDSTLKIQPAKLEDSAVYLCASSRWTTTGELFFGEGSRLTVL.

V usage is TRBV7-9 and J usage is TRBJ2-5; 8 nucleotides match TRBD2. V shed 2 bases, J shed 2 bases, and the junction held 7 bases outside the gene matches. In germline, CDR1 is SEHNR, CDR2 FQNEAQ (reference sequence). The CDR3 covers 16 residues. The CDR3 protein is CASSLFRGGSQETQYF. The CDR3 DNA reads as TGTGCCAGCAGCTTATTCCGGGGGGGCTCTCAAGAGACCCAGTACTTC.

V and J are TRBV6-4 and TRBJ1-2; 7 nucleotides align to TRBD1. V lost 6 bases, J lost 4 bases, and 8 bases stayed unmatched. Germline V lookup: CDR1 MRHNA, CDR2 SNTAGT. This CDR3 has 14 residues. For the CDR3, the DNA is TGTGCCAGCAGCGGAGGGACAGCCGGCTATGGCTACACCTTC. It codes for CASSGGTAGYGYTF.

The J gene is TRBJ2-3, the V gene TRBV7-6, with 13 bases matching TRBD2. The CDR3 loop spans 15 amino acids. Germline CDR1 SGHVS, CDR2 FNYEAQ. V trimming: 5 bases; J trimming: 4 bases; junction bases outside the gene matches: 3. CDR3 sequence (DNA): TGTGCCAGCAGCGGACTAGCGGGAGACGCAGATACGCAGTATTTT. It encodes CASSGLAGDADTQYF. Using reference TRBV7-6 and TRBJ2-3 for the parts outside the CDR3, the full variable domain is GAGVSQSPRYKVTKRGQDVALRCDPISGHVSLYWYRQALGQGPEFLTYFNYEAQQDKSGLPNDRFSAERPEGSISTLTIQRTEQRDSAMYRCASSGLAGDADTQYFGPGTRLTVL.

This chain joins TRBV2 and TRBJ2-1; a weak D match, TRBD2 (7 bases). Germline-derived CDR1 and CDR2 are SNHLY and FYNNEI. The CDR3 is 14 amino acids. Trimming took 9 bases from V and 7 from J, leaving 19 bases between them. The DNA of the CDR3 is TGTGCCAGTTTTCGAGGGCGGGGGCAGAATGAGCAGTTCTTC. Residues: CASFRGRGQNEQFF.